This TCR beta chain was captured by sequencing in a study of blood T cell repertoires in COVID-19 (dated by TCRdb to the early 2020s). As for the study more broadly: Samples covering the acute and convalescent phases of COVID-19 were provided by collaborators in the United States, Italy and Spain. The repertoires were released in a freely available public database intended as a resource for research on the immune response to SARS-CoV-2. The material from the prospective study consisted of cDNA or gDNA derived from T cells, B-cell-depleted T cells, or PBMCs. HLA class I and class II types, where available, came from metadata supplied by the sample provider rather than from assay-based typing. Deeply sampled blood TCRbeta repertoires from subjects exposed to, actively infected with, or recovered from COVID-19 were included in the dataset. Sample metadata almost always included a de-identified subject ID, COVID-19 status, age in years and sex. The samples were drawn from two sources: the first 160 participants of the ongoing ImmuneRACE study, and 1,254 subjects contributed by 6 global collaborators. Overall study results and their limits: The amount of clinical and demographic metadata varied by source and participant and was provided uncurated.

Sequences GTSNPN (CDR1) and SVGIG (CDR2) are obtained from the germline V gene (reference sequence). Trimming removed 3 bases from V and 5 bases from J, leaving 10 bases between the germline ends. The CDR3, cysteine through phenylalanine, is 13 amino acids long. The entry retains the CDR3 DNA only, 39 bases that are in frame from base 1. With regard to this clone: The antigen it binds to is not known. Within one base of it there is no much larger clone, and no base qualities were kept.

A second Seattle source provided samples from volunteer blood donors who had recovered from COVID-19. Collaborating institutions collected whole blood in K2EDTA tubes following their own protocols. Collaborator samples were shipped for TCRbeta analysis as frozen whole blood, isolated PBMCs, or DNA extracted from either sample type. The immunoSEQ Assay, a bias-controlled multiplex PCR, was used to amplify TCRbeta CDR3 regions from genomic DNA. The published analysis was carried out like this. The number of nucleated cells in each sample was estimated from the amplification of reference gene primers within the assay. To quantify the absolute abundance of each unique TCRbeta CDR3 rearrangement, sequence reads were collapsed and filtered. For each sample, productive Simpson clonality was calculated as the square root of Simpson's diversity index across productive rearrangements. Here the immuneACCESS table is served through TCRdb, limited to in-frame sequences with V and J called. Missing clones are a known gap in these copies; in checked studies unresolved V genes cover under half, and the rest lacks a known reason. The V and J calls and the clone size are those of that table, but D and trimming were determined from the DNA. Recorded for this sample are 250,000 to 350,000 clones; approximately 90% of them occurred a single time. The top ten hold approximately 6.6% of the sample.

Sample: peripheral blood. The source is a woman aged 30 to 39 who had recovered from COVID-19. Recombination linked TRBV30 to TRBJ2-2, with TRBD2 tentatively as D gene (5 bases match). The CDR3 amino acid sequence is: CAWSPTSTGELFF. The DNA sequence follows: TGTGCCTGGAGCCCTACTAGTACCGGGGAGCTGTTTTTT.